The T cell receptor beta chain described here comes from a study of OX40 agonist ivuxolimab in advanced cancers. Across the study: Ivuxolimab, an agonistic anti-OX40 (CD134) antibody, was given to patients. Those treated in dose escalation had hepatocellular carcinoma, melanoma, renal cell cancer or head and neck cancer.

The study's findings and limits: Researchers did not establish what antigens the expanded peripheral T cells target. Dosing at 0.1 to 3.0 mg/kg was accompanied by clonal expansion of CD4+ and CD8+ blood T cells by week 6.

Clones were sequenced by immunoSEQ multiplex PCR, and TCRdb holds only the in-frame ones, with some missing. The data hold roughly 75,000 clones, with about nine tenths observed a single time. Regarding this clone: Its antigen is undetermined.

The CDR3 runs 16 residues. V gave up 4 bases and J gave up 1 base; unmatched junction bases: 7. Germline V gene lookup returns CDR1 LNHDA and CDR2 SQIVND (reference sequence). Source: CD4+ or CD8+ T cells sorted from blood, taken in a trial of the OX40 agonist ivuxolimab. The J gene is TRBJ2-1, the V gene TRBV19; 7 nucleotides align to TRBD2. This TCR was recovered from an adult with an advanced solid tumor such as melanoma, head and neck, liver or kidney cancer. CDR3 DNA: TGTGCCAGTAGTAACCGTGCTAGCGGTTCCTACAATGAGCAGTTCTTC. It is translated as CASSNRASGSYNEQFF.